Listed below are T cell receptor beta chains from one sample, sequenced in a study of shared clonotypes between healthy human individuals. Some clones are missing from TCRdb's copy, which holds only in-frame ones; the method was immunoSEQ multiplex PCR. The sample records 2 million to 3 million clones, over 85% being singletons. Input material: naive CD4+ T cells from PBMCs. The receptors here all came from a young man in good health. Some clones in this sample may be carry-over from other donors' samples. The CDR3 runs from the conserved cysteine through the conserved F or W. A D gene is named only where the DNA matches it firmly. Only some rows state a clone size, as once, few, many or a class for expanded clones.

size | J | D | V | length | CDR3 | DNA
- | TRBJ2-7 | - | TRBV6-5 | 15 | CASSYSQAYSYEQYF | TGTGCCAGCAGTTACTCCCAGGCCTACTCCTACGAGCAGTACTTC
- | TRBJ2-7 | TRBD2 | TRBV5-4 | 15 | CASSPPGLGLLEQYF | TGTGCCAGCAGCCCCCCGGGACTAGGCCTCCTCGAGCAGTACTTC
many | TRBJ2-5 | - | TRBV15 | 14 | CATSRDPGTETQYF | TGTGCCACCAGCAGAGATCCAGGGACAGAGACCCAGTACTTC
- | TRBJ2-1 | - | TRBV10-2 | 15 | CASSRLVLAYNEQFF | TGCGCCAGCAGCCGACTAGTACTAGCCTACAATGAGCAGTTCTTC
- | TRBJ1-4 | - | TRBV5-7 | 13 | CASSLSKGEKLFF | TGTGCCAGCAGCTTGAGTAAGGGTGAAAAACTGTTTTTT
- | TRBJ1-1 | - | TRBV2 | 14 | CASSEWGRNTEAFF | TGTGCCAGCAGTGAATGGGGCAGAAACACTGAAGCTTTCTTT
once | TRBJ2-7 | TRBD1 | TRBV18 | 13 | CASSPGQGDEQYF | TGTGCCAGCTCACCGGGACAGGGGGACGAGCAGTACTTC
- | TRBJ2-1 | TRBD1 | TRBV11-3 | 13 | CASSSGGYNEQFF | TGTGCCAGCAGCTCAGGGGGCTACAATGAGCAGTTCTTC
- | TRBJ2-4 | - | TRBV7-2 | 16 | CASSLTSAAGQNIQYF | TGTGCCAGCAGCCTTACCTCGGCGGCAGGGCAAAACATTCAGTACTTC
- | TRBJ2-7 | - | TRBV5-5 | 15 | CASSLAPGSPYEQYF | TGTGCCAGCAGCTTGGCCCCAGGTTCTCCCTACGAGCAGTACTTC
- | TRBJ2-2 | TRBD1 | TRBV11-3 | 16 | CASSLGQGEYGGELFF | TGTGCCAGCAGCTTAGGTCAGGGGGAGTACGGCGGGGAGCTGTTTTTT
- | TRBJ2-7 | - | TRBV7-4 | 15 | CASTNSKAPRREQYF | TGTGCCAGCACCAATTCCAAGGCCCCTCGTAGGGAGCAGTACTTC
- | TRBJ2-5 | - | TRBV5-1 | 14 | CASSLEGPEETQYF | TGCGCCAGCAGCCTCGAAGGGCCGGAGGAGACCCAGTACTTC
- | TRBJ1-1 | - | TRBV6-5 | 14 | CASSGNRVGTEAFF | TGTGCCAGCAGCGGAAACAGGGTGGGCACTGAAGCTTTCTTT
once | TRBJ2-7 | TRBD1 | TRBV18 | 14 | CASSRAGGAYEQYF | TGTGCCAGCTCACGGGCAGGGGGCGCGTACGAGCAGTACTTC
- | TRBJ2-7 | - | TRBV28 | 15 | CASSLLGPPSYEQYF | TGTGCCAGCAGTTTGTTAGGGCCCCCCTCCTACGAGCAGTACTTC
- | TRBJ2-3 | - | TRBV2 | 15 | CASSTLVLGTDTQYF | TGTGCCAGCAGCACACTAGTATTAGGCACAGATACGCAGTATTTT
few | TRBJ1-1 | - | TRBV2 | 14 | CASRLSQTNTEAFF | TGTGCCAGCAGGCTAAGTCAGACTAACACTGAAGCTTTCTTT
once | TRBJ1-2 | TRBD1 | TRBV6-6 | 13 | CASSQGQGDGYTF | TGTGCCAGCAGTCAGGGACAGGGGGATGGCTACACCTTC
- | TRBJ2-6 | - | TRBV7-2 | 17 | CASSPREGYAGANVLTF | TGTGCCAGCAGCCCGCGCGAGGGCTACGCGGGGGCCAACGTCCTGACTTTC
- | TRBJ2-5 | - | TRBV19 | 15 | CASSIVGGEQETQYF | TGTGCCAGTAGTATAGTAGGCGGGGAACAAGAGACCCAGTACTTC
- | TRBJ2-7 | TRBD2 | TRBV6-5 | 15 | CASSSRTSGPYEQYF | TGTGCCAGCAGTTCCAGGACTAGCGGACCCTACGAGCAGTACTTC
- | TRBJ1-2 | - | TRBV6-5 | 13 | CASSPRVGNGYTF | TGTGCCAGCAGCCCCAGGGTGGGAAACGGCTACACCTTC
- | TRBJ1-2 | TRBD1 | TRBV5-1 | 14 | CASSVGQGHYGYTF | TGCGCCAGCAGCGTGGGACAGGGCCACTATGGCTACACCTTC
- | TRBJ2-7 | - | TRBV29-1 | 13 | CSVTAGHLGEQYF | TGCAGCGTCACCGCGGGACATCTGGGTGAGCAGTACTTC
- | TRBJ1-4 | - | TRBV6-5 | 12 | CASRNDREKLFF | TGTGCCAGCAGAAACGACAGGGAAAAACTGTTTTTT
- | TRBJ2-3 | - | TRBV28 | 14 | CASTETDGTDTQYF | TGTGCCAGCACCGAAACGGACGGCACAGATACGCAGTATTTT
- | TRBJ2-3 | - | TRBV5-1 | 13 | CASSFGRTDTQYF | TGCGCCAGCAGCTTTGGGCGCACAGATACGCAGTATTTT
- | TRBJ1-1 | TRBD1 | TRBV10-3 | 14 | CAIMNDRGGTEAFF | TGTGCCATCATGAACGACAGGGGAGGTACTGAAGCTTTCTTT
- | TRBJ1-2 | - | TRBV4-1 | 16 | CASSQVIRTPNYGYTF | TGCGCCAGCAGCCAAGTAATCCGGACACCTAACTATGGCTACACCTTC
- | TRBJ2-5 | - | TRBV30 | 13 | CAWMGTAGETQYF | TGTGCCTGGATGGGGACCGCGGGGGAGACCCAGTACTTC
- | TRBJ2-3 | TRBD1 | TRBV19 | 14 | CASKEQGASYTQYF | TGTGCCAGTAAGGAACAGGGGGCCTCCTATACGCAGTATTTT
- | TRBJ2-3 | TRBD2 | TRBV7-3 | 15 | CASSLRTGGIDTQYF | TGTGCCAGCAGCTTACGGACGGGAGGGATAGATACGCAGTATTTT
- | TRBJ2-2 | TRBD2 | TRBV2 | 14 | CATKRGAGTGELFF | TGTGCCACAAAGCGGGGCGCGGGGACCGGGGAGCTGTTTTTT
- | TRBJ2-2 | TRBD2 | TRBV15 | 17 | CATSRGSGTSAYGGLFF | TGTGCCACCAGCAGAGGGTCCGGGACTAGCGCCTACGGCGGGCTGTTTTTT
- | TRBJ2-3 | TRBD2 | TRBV7-3 | 15 | CASSQGLAGADTQYF | TGTGCCAGCAGCCAGGGACTAGCGGGAGCAGATACGCAGTATTTT
- | TRBJ2-1 | - | TRBV5-4 | 16 | CASSLAGIVPYNEQFF | TGTGCCAGCAGCTTGGCGGGGATCGTTCCTTACAATGAGCAGTTCTTC
- | TRBJ2-3 | - | TRBV19 | 14 | CASRVRELEDTQYF | TGTGCCAGTAGGGTTAGGGAGCTTGAGGATACGCAGTATTTT
- | TRBJ1-1 | TRBD1 | TRBV7-9 | 13 | CASSLSWTGGAFF | TGTGCCAGCAGCTTAAGTTGGACAGGGGGTGCTTTCTTT
- | TRBJ1-1 | TRBD1 | TRBV7-8 | 14 | CASSIYDRDTEAFF | TGTGCCAGCAGCATTTACGACAGGGACACTGAAGCTTTCTTT
- | TRBJ2-1 | - | TRBV6-6 | 12 | CASIGRQHEQFF | TGTGCCAGCATCGGAAGACAACATGAGCAGTTCTTC
- | TRBJ2-7 | - | TRBV5-1 | 15 | CASSLAVNRVETQYF | TGCGCCAGCAGCTTGGCCGTGAACAGGGTAGAAACGCAGTACTTC
- | TRBJ1-5 | TRBD1 | TRBV7-2 | 17 | CASSLVGTGGSNQPQHF | TGTGCCAGCAGCCTAGTGGGGACAGGAGGTAGCAATCAGCCCCAGCATTTT
- | TRBJ2-7 | TRBD2 | TRBV19 | 17 | CASSIWAAGGVSYEQYF | TGTGCCAGTAGTATCTGGGCCGCGGGAGGCGTCTCCTACGAGCAGTACTTC
once | TRBJ1-1 | - | TRBV6-1 | 12 | CASSKGGTEAFF | TGTGCCAGCAGTAAGGGGGGCACTGAAGCTTTCTTT
once | TRBJ2-3 | - | TRBV28 | 15 | CASSVGGASTDTQYF | TGTGCCAGCTCAGTGGGGGGGGCAAGCACAGATACGCAGTATTTT
- | TRBJ2-2 | - | TRBV7-6 | 11 | CASSGSGELFF | TGTGCCAGCAGTGGGTCGGGGGAGCTGTTTTTT
- | TRBJ2-7 | - | TRBV5-4 | 16 | CASSSLPSASSYEQYF | TGTGCCAGCAGCTCCCTCCCTAGCGCCTCCTCCTACGAGCAGTACTTC